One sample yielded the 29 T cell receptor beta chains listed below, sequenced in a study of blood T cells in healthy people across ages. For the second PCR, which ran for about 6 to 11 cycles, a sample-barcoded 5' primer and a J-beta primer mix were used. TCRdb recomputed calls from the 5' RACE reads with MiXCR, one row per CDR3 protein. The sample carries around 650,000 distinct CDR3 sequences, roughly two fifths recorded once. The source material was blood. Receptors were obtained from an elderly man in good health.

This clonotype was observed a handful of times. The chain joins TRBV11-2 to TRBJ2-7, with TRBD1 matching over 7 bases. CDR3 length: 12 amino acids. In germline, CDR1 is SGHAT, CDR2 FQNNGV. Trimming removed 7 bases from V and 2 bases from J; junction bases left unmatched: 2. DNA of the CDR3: TGTGCCAGCACAACAGGGGCCTACGAGCAGTACTTC. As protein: CASTTGAYEQYF. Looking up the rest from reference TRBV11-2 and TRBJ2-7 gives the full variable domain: EAGVAQSPRYKIIEKRQSVAFWCNPISGHATLYWYQQILGQGPKLLIQFQNNGVVDDSQLPKDRFSAERLKGVDSTLKIQPAKLEDSAVYLCASTTGAYEQYFGPGTRLTVT.

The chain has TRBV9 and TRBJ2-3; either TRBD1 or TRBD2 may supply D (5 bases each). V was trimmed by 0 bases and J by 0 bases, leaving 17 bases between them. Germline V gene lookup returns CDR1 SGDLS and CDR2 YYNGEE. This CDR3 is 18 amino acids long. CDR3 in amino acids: CASSVDPPARGSTDTQYF. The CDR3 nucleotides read TGTGCCAGCAGCGTAGATCCACCGGCGAGGGGAAGCACAGATACGCAGTATTTT. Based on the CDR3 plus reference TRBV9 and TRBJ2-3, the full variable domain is DSGVTQTPKHLITATGQRVTLRCSPRSGDLSVYWYQQSLDQGLQFLIQYYNGEERAKGNILERFSAQQFPDLHSELNLSSLELGDSALYFCASSVDPPARGSTDTQYFGPGTRLTVL.

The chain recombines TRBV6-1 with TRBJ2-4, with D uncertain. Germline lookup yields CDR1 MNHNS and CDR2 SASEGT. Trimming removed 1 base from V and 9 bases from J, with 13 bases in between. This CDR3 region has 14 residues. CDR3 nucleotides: TGTGCCAGCAGTGAAGGCATGGCTTCGGGCATTCAGTACTTC. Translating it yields CASSEGMASGIQYF.

In DNA, the CDR3 is TGTGCCAGCAGCCAACAACGCGGGGCGGGAGTGGCTGAAGCTTTCTTT. Translated, it gives CASSQQRGAGVAEAFF. The rearrangement joins TRBV4-2 to TRBJ1-1, with a tentative D call TRBD1 (5 bases). Trimming took 2 bases from V and 6 from J, leaving 19 bases between them. Per the germline V gene, CDR1 is LGHNA and CDR2 is YNFKEQ. The CDR3 spans 16 residues.

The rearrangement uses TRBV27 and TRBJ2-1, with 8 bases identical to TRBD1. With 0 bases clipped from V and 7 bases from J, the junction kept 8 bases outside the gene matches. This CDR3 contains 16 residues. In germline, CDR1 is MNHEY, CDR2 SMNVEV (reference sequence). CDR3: CASSLSWTGHRNEQFF. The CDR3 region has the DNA TGTGCCAGCAGTTTATCTTGGACAGGGCACCGAAATGAGCAGTTCTTC.

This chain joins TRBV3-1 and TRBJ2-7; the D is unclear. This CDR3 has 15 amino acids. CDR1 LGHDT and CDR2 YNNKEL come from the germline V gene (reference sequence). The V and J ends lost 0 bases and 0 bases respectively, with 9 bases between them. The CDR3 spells CASSQDGSPSYEQYF. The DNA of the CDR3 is TGTGCCAGCAGCCAAGATGGCAGCCCCTCCTACGAGCAGTACTTC.

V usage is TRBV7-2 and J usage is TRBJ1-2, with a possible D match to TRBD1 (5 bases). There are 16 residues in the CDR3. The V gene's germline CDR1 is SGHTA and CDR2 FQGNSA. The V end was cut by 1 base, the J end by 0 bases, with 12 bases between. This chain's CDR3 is CASSLVPWGSNYGYTF. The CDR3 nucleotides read TGTGCCAGCAGCTTAGTTCCTTGGGGCTCTAACTATGGCTACACCTTC.

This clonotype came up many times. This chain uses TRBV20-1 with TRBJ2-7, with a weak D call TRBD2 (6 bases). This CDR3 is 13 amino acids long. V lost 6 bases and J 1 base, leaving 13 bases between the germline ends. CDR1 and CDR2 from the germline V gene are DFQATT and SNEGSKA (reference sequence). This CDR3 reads CSAGGHLSYEQYF. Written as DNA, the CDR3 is TGCAGTGCGGGAGGACACTTATCCTACGAGCAGTACTTC.

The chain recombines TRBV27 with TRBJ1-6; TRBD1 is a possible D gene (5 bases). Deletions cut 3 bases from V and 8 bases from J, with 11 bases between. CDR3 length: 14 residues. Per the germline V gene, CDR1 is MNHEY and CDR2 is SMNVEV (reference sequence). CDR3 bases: TGTGCCAGCAGTTTTACGGGACGAGATTCACCCCTCCACTTT. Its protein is CASSFTGRDSPLHF.

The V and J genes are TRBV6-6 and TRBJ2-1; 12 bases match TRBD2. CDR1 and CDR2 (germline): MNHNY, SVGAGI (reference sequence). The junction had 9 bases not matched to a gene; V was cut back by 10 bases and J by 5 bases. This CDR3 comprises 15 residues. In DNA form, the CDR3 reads TGTGCCAACAGGCTGCTAGCGGGGGGGCACAATGAGCAGTTCTTC. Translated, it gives CANRLLAGGHNEQFF.

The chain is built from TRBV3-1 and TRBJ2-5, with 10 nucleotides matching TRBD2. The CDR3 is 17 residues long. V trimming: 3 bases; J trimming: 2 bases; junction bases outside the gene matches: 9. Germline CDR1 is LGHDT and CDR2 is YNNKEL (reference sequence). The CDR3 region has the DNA TGTGCCAGCAGCCACGATCAGCTAGCGGGGGTACAAGAGACCCAGTACTTC. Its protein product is CASSHDQLAGVQETQYF.

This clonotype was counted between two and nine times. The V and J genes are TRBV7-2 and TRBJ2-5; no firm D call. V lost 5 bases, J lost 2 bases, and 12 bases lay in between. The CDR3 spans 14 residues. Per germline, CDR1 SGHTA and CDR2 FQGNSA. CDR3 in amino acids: CASSPRSRQETQYF. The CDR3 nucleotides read TGTGCCAGCAGCCCACGCTCGCGGCAAGAGACCCAGTACTTC.

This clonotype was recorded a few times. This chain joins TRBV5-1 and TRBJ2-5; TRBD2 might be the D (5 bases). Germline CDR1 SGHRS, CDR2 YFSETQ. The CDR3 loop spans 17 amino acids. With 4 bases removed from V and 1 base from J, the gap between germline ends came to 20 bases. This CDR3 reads CASSLLSSSGPQETQYF. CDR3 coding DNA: TGCGCCAGCAGCCTACTTAGCTCGAGCGGCCCCCAAGAGACCCAGTACTTC.

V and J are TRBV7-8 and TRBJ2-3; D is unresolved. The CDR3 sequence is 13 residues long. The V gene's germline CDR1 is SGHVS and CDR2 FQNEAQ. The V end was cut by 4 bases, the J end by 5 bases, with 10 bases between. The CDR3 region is CASSSFSEDTQYF. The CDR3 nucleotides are TGTGCCAGCAGCTCCTTCTCGGAAGATACGCAGTATTTT. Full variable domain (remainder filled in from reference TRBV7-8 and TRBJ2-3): GAGVSQSPRYKVAKRGQDVALRCDPISGHVSLFWYQQALGQGPEFLTYFQNEAQLDKSGLPSDRFFAERPEGSVSTLKIQRTQQEDSAVYLCASSSFSEDTQYFGPGTRLTVL.

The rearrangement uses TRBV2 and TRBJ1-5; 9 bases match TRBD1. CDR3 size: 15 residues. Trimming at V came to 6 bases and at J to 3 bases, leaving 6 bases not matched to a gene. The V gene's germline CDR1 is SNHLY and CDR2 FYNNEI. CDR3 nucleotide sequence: TGTGCCAGCAGGGGCAGGACAGGGGACAATCAGCCCCAGCATTTT. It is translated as CASRGRTGDNQPQHF.

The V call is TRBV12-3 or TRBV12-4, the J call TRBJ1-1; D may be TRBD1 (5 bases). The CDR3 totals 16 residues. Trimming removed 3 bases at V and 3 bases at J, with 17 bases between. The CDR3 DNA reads TGTGCCAGCAGTTTCCCCAACGGCGCAGGGTACACTGAAGCTTTCTTT. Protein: CASSFPNGAGYTEAFF.

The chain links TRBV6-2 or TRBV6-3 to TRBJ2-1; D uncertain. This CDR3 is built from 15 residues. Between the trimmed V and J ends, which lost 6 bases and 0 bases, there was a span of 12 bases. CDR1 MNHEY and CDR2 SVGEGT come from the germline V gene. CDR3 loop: CASSLTRDSYNEQFF. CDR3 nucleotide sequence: TGTGCCAGCAGCCTTACAAGAGACTCCTACAATGAGCAGTTCTTC.

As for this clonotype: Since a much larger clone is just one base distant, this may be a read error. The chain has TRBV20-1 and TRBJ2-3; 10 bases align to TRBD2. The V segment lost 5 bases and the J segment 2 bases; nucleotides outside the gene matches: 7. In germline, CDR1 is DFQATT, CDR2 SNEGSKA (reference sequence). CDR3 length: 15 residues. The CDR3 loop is CSAGKREGYTDTQYF. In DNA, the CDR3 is TGCAGTGCTGGTAAGCGGGAGGGCTACACAGATACGCAGTATTTT.

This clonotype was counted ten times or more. CDR3 sequence reads: CASSSGPDYYQETQYF. The CDR3 DNA sequence: TGTGCCAGCAGCTCGGGCCCGGACTATTACCAAGAGACCCAGTACTTC. The chain uses TRBV7-9 and TRBJ2-5; TRBD2 is a possible D gene (6 bases). The V gene lost 4 bases and the J gene lost 0 bases, with 15 bases spanning the gap. The CDR3 extends over 16 amino acids. Germline-derived CDR1 and CDR2 are SEHNR and FQNEAQ (reference sequence).

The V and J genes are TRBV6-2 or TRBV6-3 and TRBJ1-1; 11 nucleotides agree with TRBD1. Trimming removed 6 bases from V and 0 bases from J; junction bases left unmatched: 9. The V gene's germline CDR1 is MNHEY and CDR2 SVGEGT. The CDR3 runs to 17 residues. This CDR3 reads CASSPTDRGRVNTEAFF. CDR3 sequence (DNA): TGTGCCAGCAGCCCCACGGACAGGGGGCGGGTGAACACTGAAGCTTTCTTT.

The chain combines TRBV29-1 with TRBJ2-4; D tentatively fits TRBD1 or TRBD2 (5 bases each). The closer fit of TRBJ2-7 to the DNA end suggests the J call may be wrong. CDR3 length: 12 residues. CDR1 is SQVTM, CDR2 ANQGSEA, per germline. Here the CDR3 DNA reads TGCAACGTCCATCGGGACGTAGGCGAGCAGTACTTC. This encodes CNVHRDVGEQYF.

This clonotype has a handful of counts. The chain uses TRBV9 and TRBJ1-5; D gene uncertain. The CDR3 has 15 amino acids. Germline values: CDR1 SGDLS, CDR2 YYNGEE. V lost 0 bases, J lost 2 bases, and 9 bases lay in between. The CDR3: CASSVGREGNQPQHF. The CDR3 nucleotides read TGTGCCAGCAGCGTAGGGCGGGAGGGCAATCAGCCCCAGCATTTT.

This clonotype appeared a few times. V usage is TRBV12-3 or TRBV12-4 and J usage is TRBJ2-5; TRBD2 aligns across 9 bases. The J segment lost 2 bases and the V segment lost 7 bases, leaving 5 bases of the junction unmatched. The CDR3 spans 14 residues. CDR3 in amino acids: CASTFGLAQETQYF. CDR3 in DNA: TGTGCCAGCACCTTCGGACTAGCGCAAGAGACCCAGTACTTC.

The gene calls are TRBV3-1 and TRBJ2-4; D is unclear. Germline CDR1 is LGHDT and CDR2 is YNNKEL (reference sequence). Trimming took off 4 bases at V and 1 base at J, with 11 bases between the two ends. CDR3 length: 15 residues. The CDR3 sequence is CASSPRLTAKNIQYF. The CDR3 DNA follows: TGTGCCAGCAGCCCACGACTCACGGCCAAAAACATTCAGTACTTC.

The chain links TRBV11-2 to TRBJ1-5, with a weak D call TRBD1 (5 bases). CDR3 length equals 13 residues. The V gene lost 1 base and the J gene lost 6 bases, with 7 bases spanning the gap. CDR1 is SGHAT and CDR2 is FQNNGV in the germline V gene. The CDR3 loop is CASSLGGVQPQHF. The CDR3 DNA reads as TGTGCCAGCAGCTTAGGAGGGGTTCAGCCCCAGCATTTT. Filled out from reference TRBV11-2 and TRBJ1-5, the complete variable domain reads EAGVAQSPRYKIIEKRQSVAFWCNPISGHATLYWYQQILGQGPKLLIQFQNNGVVDDSQLPKDRFSAERLKGVDSTLKIQPAKLEDSAVYLCASSLGGVQPQHFGDGTRLSIL.

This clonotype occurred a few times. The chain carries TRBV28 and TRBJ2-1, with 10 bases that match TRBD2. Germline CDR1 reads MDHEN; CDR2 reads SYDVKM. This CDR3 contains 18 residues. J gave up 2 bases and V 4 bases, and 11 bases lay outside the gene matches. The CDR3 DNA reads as TGTGCCAGCAGTTCATATTATAGGACTAGCGGAGCCTACAATGAGCAGTTCTTC. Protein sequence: CASSSYYRTSGAYNEQFF.

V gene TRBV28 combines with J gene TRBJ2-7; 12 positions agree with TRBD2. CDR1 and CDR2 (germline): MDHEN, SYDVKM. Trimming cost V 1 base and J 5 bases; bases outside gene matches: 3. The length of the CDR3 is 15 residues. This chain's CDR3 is CASSLFTSGRNEQYF. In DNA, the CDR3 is TGTGCCAGCAGTTTATTCACTAGCGGGAGGAACGAGCAGTACTTC.

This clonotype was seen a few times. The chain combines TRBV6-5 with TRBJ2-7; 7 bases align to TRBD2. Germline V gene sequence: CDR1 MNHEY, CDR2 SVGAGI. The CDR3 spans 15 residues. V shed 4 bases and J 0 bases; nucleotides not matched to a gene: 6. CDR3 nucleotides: TGTGCCAGCAGTTTGTCAGCGGGAAGCTCCTACGAGCAGTACTTC. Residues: CASSLSAGSSYEQYF.

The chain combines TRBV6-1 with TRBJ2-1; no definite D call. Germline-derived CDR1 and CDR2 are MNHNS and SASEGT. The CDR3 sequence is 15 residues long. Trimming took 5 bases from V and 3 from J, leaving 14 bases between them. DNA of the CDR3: TGTGCCAGCAGTCCTCAGGCCCTAATCTACAATGAGCAGTTCTTC. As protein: CASSPQALIYNEQFF.